Following are 9 T cell receptor beta chains from one sample sequenced in a study of T cell responses to AZD1222 COVID-19 vaccine. Measured with immunoSEQ multiplex PCR; TCRdb has only the in-frame clones, and not every one. Among approximately 120,000 clones listed, 70% to 90% were seen once. Sequencing used peripheral blood, obtained on day 0 of AZD1222 vaccination. These receptors came from an adult in good health.

CDR3: CASSLEVNTEAFF. The CDR3, as DNA: TGTGCCAGCAGCTTAGAGGTTAACACTGAAGCTTTCTTT. This chain connects TRBV11-3 to TRBJ1-1; no firm D call. Germline CDR1 and CDR2: SGHNT and YENEEA. The CDR3 runs 13 residues. Trimming took 0 bases from V and 2 from J, leaving 4 bases between them.

The rearrangement links TRBV5-4 to TRBJ2-7, with no clear D. V lost 1 base to trimming and J lost 2 bases, with 4 bases between them. CDR3 length equals 12 residues. The germline gives CDR1 SGHNT, CDR2 YYREEE (reference sequence). The CDR3 nucleotides read TGTGCCAGCAGCTTGTCGCCCTACGAGCAGTACTTC. Translated: CASSLSPYEQYF.

This clone was observed a single time. J is TRBJ2-7 and V is TRBV2, with a possible D match to TRBD2 (5 bases). This CDR3 is 12 amino acids long. Trimming pared 3 bases from V and 9 bases from J, leaving 12 bases between. Germline CDR1 and CDR2: SNHLY and FYNNEI. CDR3 DNA: TGTGCCAGCAGTGATCGAGGGTGGGGGCAGTACTTC. Translation gives CASSDRGWGQYF.

The gene calls are TRBV9 and TRBJ1-1; D may be TRBD1 (6 bases). From germline, CDR1 is SGDLS and CDR2 YYNGEE. The CDR3 totals 15 residues. V lost 4 bases, J lost 1 base, and 14 bases lay in between. CDR3 coding DNA: TGTGCCAGCAGCCCCAGGGGACAAGGGAACACTGAAGCTTTCTTT. Residues: CASSPRGQGNTEAFF.

The CDR3 DNA is TGTGCCAGCAGCTTAGCAGTGGTTGAGGCCCCCCTCCACTTT. It specifies CASSLAVVEAPLHF. The chain uses TRBV7-2 and TRBJ1-6; D is unresolved. V was clipped by 0 bases and J by 13 bases, with 13 bases between them. The CDR3 covers 14 residues. Germline values: CDR1 SGHTA, CDR2 FQGNSA.

The gene calls are TRBV18 and TRBJ1-1; D call uncertain. V was pared by 3 bases and J by 3 bases, with 14 bases between. In germline, CDR1 is KGHSH, CDR2 LQKENI. The CDR3 covers 15 residues. The CDR3 DNA sequence: TGTGCCAGCTCACCCCAGGTGGCTCGGGACACTGAAGCTTTCTTT. It is translated as CASSPQVARDTEAFF.

The rearrangement links TRBV3-1 (or the pseudogene TRBV3-2) to TRBJ1-4; 9 nucleotides align to TRBD1. Germline lookup yields CDR1 LGHDT and CDR2 YNNKEL (reference sequence). The CDR3 is made up of 17 amino acids. V lost 0 bases to trimming and J lost 5 bases; unmatched junction nucleotides: 7. The CDR3 DNA is TGTGCCAGCAGCCAAGAGGCCTCCGGGACAGGGAATGAAAAACTGTTTTTT. As protein: CASSQEASGTGNEKLFF.

CDR3 in amino acids: CASSLNPASTEAFF. The DNA of the CDR3 is TGCGCCAGCAGCTTGAACCCGGCCAGCACTGAAGCTTTCTTT. This chain connects TRBV5-1 to TRBJ1-1; D gene ambiguous. CDR3 length: 14 amino acids. Germline CDR1 and CDR2: SGHRS and YFSETQ. Deletions cut 1 base from V and 4 bases from J, with 11 bases between. The full variable domain, with the rest looked up from reference TRBV5-1 and TRBJ1-1, is KAGVTQTPRYLIKTRGQQVTLSCSPISGHRSVSWYQQTPGQGLQFLFEYFSETQRNKGNFPGRFSGRQFSNSRSEMNVSTLELGDSALYLCASSLNPASTEAFFGQGTRLTVV.

The rearrangement uses TRBV4-1 and TRBJ1-5; D is perhaps TRBD1 (6 bases). Germline lookup yields CDR1 MGHRA and CDR2 YSYEKL. The length of the CDR3 is 15 residues. V lost 6 bases, J lost 4 bases, and 16 bases lay in between. CDR3 amino acids: CASRHLQGVNQPQHF. The CDR3 coding sequence is TGCGCCAGCAGACACTTACAGGGTGTTAATCAGCCCCAGCATTTT.